A selection of T cell receptor beta chains follows, all from one sample in a study of CD4 T cells in relation to SARS-CoV-2 and coronaviruses. Sequencing was performed with immunoSEQ multiplex PCR; in TCRdb, only in-frame clones are kept and a portion is missing. The profile shows around 20,000 clones, more than 60% of them singletons. The antigens of these receptors remain unknown. The sequenced sample consisted of CD4+ T cells from PBMCs, cultured in vitro. These receptors were taken from a human donor in good health. CDR3s include the opening cysteine and the closing phenylalanine or tryptophan. A D gene is named only where the DNA matches it firmly. Clone sizes are given selectively: once, few, many, or a class where the clone is expanded.

j_call clone_size v_call d_call cdr3_aa cdr3_nt
TRBJ2-2 . TRBV2 . CASSEARRKSGELFF TGTGCCAGCAGTGAAGCGCGACGCAAGTCTGGGGAGCTGTTTTTT
TRBJ1-1 . TRBV11-3 TRBD1 CASSFGTGFFLNTEAFF TGTGCCAGCAGCTTCGGGACAGGGTTTTTTTTGAACACTGAAGCTTTCTTT
TRBJ2-1 . TRBV7-3 . CASSLGQENEQFF TGTGCCAGCAGCTTGGGGCAGGAGAATGAGCAGTTCTTC
TRBJ2-1 . TRBV4-1 . CASSPSDNEQFF TGCGCCAGCAGCCCCTCGGACAATGAGCAGTTCTTC
TRBJ1-2 . TRBV7-2 . CASSLEPRNYGYTF TGTGCCAGCAGCTTAGAACCGCGAAACTATGGCTACACCTTC
TRBJ2-1 . TRBV2 TRBD2 CASRLGLAEYNEQFF TGTGCCAGCAGGTTGGGACTAGCGGAGTACAATGAGCAGTTCTTC
TRBJ2-1 few TRBV5-5 . CASSQQWMLSYNEQFF TGTGCCAGCAGCCAACAGTGGATGCTCTCCTACAATGAGCAGTTCTTC
TRBJ1-5 . TRBV30 . CAWTEDSNQPQHF TGTGCCTGGACAGAAGATAGCAATCAGCCCCAGCATTTT
TRBJ2-3 few TRBV24-1 . CATSLRSTDTQYF TGTGCCACCAGTTTGAGAAGCACAGATACGCAGTATTTT
TRBJ1-1 . TRBV19 . CASSTGLGTEAFF TGTGCCAGTAGTACAGGGCTTGGGACTGAAGCTTTCTTT
TRBJ1-1 few TRBV12-3/TRBV12-4 . CASSSGTEAFF TGTGCCAGCAGCTCCGGGACTGAAGCTTTCTTT
TRBJ1-3 . TRBV5-1 . CASSLTADSGNTIYF TGCGCCAGCAGCTTGACGGCGGACTCTGGAAACACCATATATTTT
TRBJ2-7 . TRBV6-5 . CASSFSSYPGLNEQYF TGTGCCAGCAGTTTTTCTTCTTATCCGGGACTCAACGAGCAGTACTTC
TRBJ1-1 . TRBV5-1 . CASSLDLLGQPYTEAFF TGCGCCAGCAGCTTGGATCTTTTAGGACAGCCATACACTGAAGCTTTCTTT
TRBJ1-2 . TRBV19 TRBD1 CASSPYLGTGYGYTF TGTGCCAGTAGTCCCTACCTTGGGACAGGCTATGGCTACACCTTC
TRBJ2-7 . TRBV28 TRBD2 CASSPSGLAGYEQYF TGTGCCAGCAGCCCTAGCGGCCTGGCGGGCTACGAGCAGTACTTC
TRBJ2-7 once TRBV5-1 TRBD1 CASSLTGGTYEQYF TGCGCCAGCAGCTTGACAGGGGGGACCTACGAGCAGTACTTC
TRBJ2-7 medium-sized TRBV5-1 . CASSSPGNSYEQYF TGCGCCAGCAGCTCTCCCGGGAACTCCTACGAGCAGTACTTC
TRBJ1-4 . TRBV5-1 TRBD1 CASSPRPGQGGNEKLFF TGCGCCAGCAGCCCCAGACCGGGACAGGGGGGTAATGAAAAACTGTTTTTT
TRBJ1-1 . TRBV30 TRBD1 CAWRGQGRNTEAFF TGTGCCTGGAGGGGACAGGGGAGGAACACTGAAGCTTTCTTT
TRBJ1-1 once TRBV18 . CASSPQGGEMPEAFF TGTGCCAGCTCTCCTCAGGGTGGCGAAATGCCTGAAGCTTTCTTT
TRBJ2-5 . TRBV2 TRBD2 CASSKPGLAGTPETQYF TGTGCCAGCAGTAAACCGGGACTAGCGGGAACCCCAGAGACCCAGTACTTC
TRBJ2-6 . TRBV2 TRBD1 CASSDRGPSGANVLTF TGTGCCAGCAGTGACAGGGGGCCTTCTGGGGCCAACGTCCTGACTTTC
TRBJ2-3 . TRBV19 . CASSIPGGSTDTQYF TGTGCCAGTAGTATCCCCGGTGGGAGCACAGATACGCAGTATTTT
TRBJ1-2 . TRBV25-1 . CASSETSYGYTF TGTGCCAGCAGTGAAACCAGCTATGGCTACACCTTC
TRBJ2-3 . TRBV19 TRBD2 CASSTQTSGRVGRTDTQYF TGTGCCAGTAGTACCCAGACTAGCGGGAGGGTCGGTCGGACAGATACGCAGTATTTT
TRBJ2-1 . TRBV6-4 . CASSASEQGEQFF TGTGCCAGCAGTGCCTCTGAGCAGGGGGAGCAGTTCTTC
TRBJ2-2 . TRBV5-1 . CASSLSGPLEGELFF TGCGCCAGCAGTTTATCCGGGCCACTGGAGGGAGAGCTGTTTTTT
TRBJ1-2 . TRBV19 . CASSPGDSNYGYTF TGTGCCAGTAGCCCGGGGGACTCCAACTATGGCTACACCTTC
TRBJ2-1 . TRBV9 TRBD2 CASSISGTSGSTEQFF TGTGCCAGCAGCATTTCCGGGACTAGCGGGAGCACTGAGCAGTTCTTC
TRBJ1-6 . TRBV25-1 TRBD1 CASSEDRGNSPLHF TGTGCCAGCAGTGAGGACAGGGGGAATTCACCCCTCCACTTT
TRBJ1-3 . TRBV3-1/TRBV3-2 TRBD1 CASSQVQGAPGNTIYF TGTGCCAGCAGCCAAGTACAGGGGGCGCCGGGAAACACCATATATTTT
TRBJ2-7 . TRBV15 TRBD1 CATSRDTGTGGDEQYF TGTGCCACCAGCAGAGATACAGGGACAGGGGGCGACGAGCAGTACTTC
TRBJ2-2 . TRBV12-5 . CASGLVLWARRGTGELFF TGTGCTAGTGGTTTGGTACTATGGGCTAGAAGAGGGACCGGGGAGCTGTTTTTT
TRBJ1-1 . TRBV7-9 TRBD1 CASSTLGQVGTEAFF TGTGCCAGCAGCACCCTAGGACAGGTAGGGACTGAAGCTTTCTTT
TRBJ2-7 . TRBV7-2 TRBD2 CASSPGLAGYEQYF TGTGCCAGCAGCCCGGGACTAGCGGGATACGAGCAGTACTTC
TRBJ2-3 . TRBV7-9 TRBD2 CASSLQAASGKWDTQYF TGTGCCAGCAGCTTACAAGCTGCTAGCGGGAAGTGGGATACGCAGTATTTT
TRBJ1-5 . TRBV9 . CASSVGQTSNQPQHF TGTGCCAGCAGCGTAGGACAGACGAGCAATCAGCCCCAGCATTTT
TRBJ2-1 . TRBV30 . CAWSVRGPNEQFF TGTGCCTGGAGTGTACGAGGGCCCAATGAGCAGTTCTTC
TRBJ1-3 . TRBV10-3 . CAISGGSEDRVYPGNTIYF TGTGCCATCAGTGGAGGGTCTGAAGATCGAGTGTATCCTGGAAACACCATATATTTT
TRBJ1-2 few TRBV6-2/TRBV6-3 . CASSSLTVYNYGYTF TGTGCCAGCAGTTCTCTTACGGTATATAACTATGGCTACACCTTC
TRBJ1-2 . TRBV11-2 . CASSLDRAGGYTF TGTGCCAGCAGCTTAGACAGGGCGGGCGGCTACACCTTC
TRBJ2-1 once TRBV5-1 TRBD1 CASSYYTGGNEQFF TGCGCCAGCAGCTACTATACAGGGGGCAATGAGCAGTTCTTC
TRBJ1-2 . TRBV5-6 . CASSHPRLYRNYGYTF TGTGCCAGCAGCCATCCACGCCTATATCGGAACTATGGCTACACCTTC
TRBJ2-1 few TRBV20-1 . CSASDRQRLYNEQFF TGCAGTGCTAGTGACCGGCAGAGACTCTACAATGAGCAGTTCTTC
TRBJ1-1 once TRBV7-3 . CASSLQGTNTEAFF TGTGCCAGCAGCTTACAGGGGACAAACACTGAAGCTTTCTTT
TRBJ1-4 . TRBV4-1 TRBD1 CASSHHRGNEKLFF TGCGCCAGCAGCCATCACAGGGGGAACGAAAAACTGTTTTTT
TRBJ2-1 . TRBV9 . CASSVGDLLFSYNEQFF TGTGCCAGCAGCGTAGGTGATCTCCTTTTCTCCTACAATGAGCAGTTCTTC
TRBJ1-6 . TRBV2 . CASSDAETFFSPLHF TGTGCCAGCAGTGATGCAGAAACCTTTTTTTCACCCCTCCACTTT
TRBJ2-7 . TRBV25-1 . CASSERGITYEQYF TGTGCCAGCAGTGAACGAGGGATCACCTACGAGCAGTACTTC
TRBJ2-7 once TRBV9 . CASSVGGRSSYEQYF TGTGCCAGCAGCGTAGGTGGCAGGAGCTCCTACGAGCAGTACTTC
TRBJ1-1 . TRBV28 TRBD1 CASSFIRGPENTEAFF TGTGCCAGCAGTTTTATAAGGGGGCCAGAGAACACTGAAGCTTTCTTT
TRBJ2-1 . TRBV11-2 TRBD2 CASSPGTSGSYNEQFF TGTGCCAGCAGCCCAGGGACTAGCGGGAGCTACAATGAGCAGTTCTTC
TRBJ2-7 . TRBV14 TRBD2 CASSQEWLAGSYEQYF TGTGCCAGCAGCCAAGAATGGCTAGCGGGTTCCTACGAGCAGTACTTC
TRBJ2-7 few TRBV6-2/TRBV6-3 . CASSSLDYEQYF TGTGCCAGCAGCTCCTTAGACTACGAGCAGTACTTC
TRBJ2-1 . TRBV2 . CASSTYNEQFF TGTGCCAGCAGTACCTACAATGAGCAGTTCTTC
TRBJ2-7 . TRBV20-1 . CSASALATYEQYF TGCAGTGCTAGTGCACTAGCAACCTACGAGCAGTACTTC
TRBJ2-4 . TRBV5-1 TRBD1 CASSPGQTVNIQYF TGCGCCAGCAGCCCGGGACAGACAGTGAACATTCAGTACTTC